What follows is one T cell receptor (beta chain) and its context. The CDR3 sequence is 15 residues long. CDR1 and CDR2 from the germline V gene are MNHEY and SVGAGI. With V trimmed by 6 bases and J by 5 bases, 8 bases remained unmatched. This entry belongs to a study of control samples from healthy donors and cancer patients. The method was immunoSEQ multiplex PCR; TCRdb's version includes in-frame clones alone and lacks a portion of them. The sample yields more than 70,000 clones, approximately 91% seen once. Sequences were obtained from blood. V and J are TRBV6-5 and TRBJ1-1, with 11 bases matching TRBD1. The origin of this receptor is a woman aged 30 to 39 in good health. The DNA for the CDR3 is TGTGCCAGCAGCCTAGGGGGACAGGGGGGGACTGAAGCTTTCTTT. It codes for CASSLGGQGGTEAFF.